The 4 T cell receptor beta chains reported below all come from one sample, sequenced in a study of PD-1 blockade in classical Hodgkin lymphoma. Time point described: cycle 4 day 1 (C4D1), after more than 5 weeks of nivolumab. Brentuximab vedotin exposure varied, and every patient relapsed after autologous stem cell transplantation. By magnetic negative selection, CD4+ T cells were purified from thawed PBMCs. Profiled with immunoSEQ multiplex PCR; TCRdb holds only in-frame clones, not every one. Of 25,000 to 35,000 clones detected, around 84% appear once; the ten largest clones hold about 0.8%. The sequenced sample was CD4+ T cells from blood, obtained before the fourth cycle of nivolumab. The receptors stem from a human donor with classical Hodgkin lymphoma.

Written as DNA, the CDR3 is TGTGCCAGCAGCTTAGACCGGACTAACTATGGCTACACCTTC. Translated: CASSLDRTNYGYTF. The chain joins TRBV7-2 to TRBJ1-2, with no clear D. V was trimmed by 1 base and J by 0 bases, leaving 6 bases between them. The CDR3 has 14 amino acids. Germline CDR1 is SGHTA and CDR2 is FQGNSA.

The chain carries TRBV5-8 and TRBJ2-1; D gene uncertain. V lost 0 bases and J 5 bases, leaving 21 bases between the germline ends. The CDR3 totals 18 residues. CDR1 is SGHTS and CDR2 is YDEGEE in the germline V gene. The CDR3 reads CASSLVRPERAHHNEQFF. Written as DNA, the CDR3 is TGTGCCAGCAGCTTGGTTAGGCCGGAAAGGGCACATCACAATGAGCAGTTCTTC.

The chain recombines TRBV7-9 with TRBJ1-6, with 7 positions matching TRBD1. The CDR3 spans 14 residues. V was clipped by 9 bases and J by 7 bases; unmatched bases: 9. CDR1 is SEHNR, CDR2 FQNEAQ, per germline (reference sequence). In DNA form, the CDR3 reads TGTGCCAGTTCCCCGGGGGACAGAAATTCACCCCTCCACTTT. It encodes CASSPGDRNSPLHF. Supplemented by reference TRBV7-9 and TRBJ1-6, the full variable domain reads DTGVSQNPRHKITKRGQNVTFRCDPISEHNRLYWYRQTLGQGPEFLTYFQNEAQLEKSRLLSDRFSAERPKGSFSTLEIQRTEQGDSAMYLCASSPGDRNSPLHFGNGTRLTVT.

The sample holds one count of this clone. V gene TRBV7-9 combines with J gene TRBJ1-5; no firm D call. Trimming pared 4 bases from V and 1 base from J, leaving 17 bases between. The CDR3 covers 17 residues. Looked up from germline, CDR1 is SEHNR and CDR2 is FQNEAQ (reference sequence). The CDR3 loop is CASSSQRYFESNQPQHF. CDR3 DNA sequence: TGTGCCAGCAGCTCCCAGCGGTATTTCGAAAGCAATCAGCCCCAGCATTTT.